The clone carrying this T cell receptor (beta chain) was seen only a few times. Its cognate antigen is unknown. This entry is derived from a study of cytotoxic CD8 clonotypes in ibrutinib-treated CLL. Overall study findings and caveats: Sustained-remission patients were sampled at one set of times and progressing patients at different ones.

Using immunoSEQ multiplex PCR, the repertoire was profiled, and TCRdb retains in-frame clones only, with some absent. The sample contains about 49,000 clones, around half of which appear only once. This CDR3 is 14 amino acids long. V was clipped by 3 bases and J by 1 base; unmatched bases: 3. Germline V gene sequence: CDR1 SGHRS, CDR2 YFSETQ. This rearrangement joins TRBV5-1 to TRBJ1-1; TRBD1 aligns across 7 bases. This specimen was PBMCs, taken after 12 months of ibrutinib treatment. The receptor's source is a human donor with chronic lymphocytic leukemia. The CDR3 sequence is CASSSQGKNTEAFF. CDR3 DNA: TGCGCCAGCAGCTCACAGGGGAAGAACACTGAAGCTTTCTTT.